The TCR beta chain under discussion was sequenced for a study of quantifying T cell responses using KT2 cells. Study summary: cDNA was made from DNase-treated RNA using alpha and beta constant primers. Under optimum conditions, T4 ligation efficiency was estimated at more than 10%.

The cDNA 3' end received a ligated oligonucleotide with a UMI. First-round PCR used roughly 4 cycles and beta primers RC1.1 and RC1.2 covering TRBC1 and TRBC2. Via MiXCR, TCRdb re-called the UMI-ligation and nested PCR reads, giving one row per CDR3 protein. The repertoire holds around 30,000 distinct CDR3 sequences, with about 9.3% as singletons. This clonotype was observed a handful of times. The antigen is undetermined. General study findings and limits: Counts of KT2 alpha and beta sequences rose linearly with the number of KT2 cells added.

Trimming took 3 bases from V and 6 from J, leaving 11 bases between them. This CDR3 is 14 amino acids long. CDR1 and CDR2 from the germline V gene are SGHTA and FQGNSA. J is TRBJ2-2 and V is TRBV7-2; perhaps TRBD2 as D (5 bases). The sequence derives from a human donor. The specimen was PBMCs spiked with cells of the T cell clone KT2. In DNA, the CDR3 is TGTGCCAGCAGCTTCGACTACTACGCCGGGGAGCTGTTTTTT. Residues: CASSFDYYAGELFF.